This T cell receptor beta chain was retrieved from a study of cytomegalovirus exposure and HLA in healthy donors. Study-level background: In an early release, HLA-typed donors contributed some 80 million unique TCR sequences. Study-wide findings and caveats: Follow-up analysis found HLA locus-dependent TCR association rates, highest for DRB1 and lowest for HLA-C. In terms of immune exposure information, only CMV serostatus was available. Several of the most significant clusters appeared, in a later analysis, to be linked to common viral pathogens.

Notes on this clone: Its antigen is unknown.

J gave up 10 bases and V 1 base, and 3 bases lay outside the gene matches. The CDR3 is 14 residues long. Germline assignment: CDR1 PRHDT and CDR2 FYEKMQ (reference sequence). In the PCR, 60 Vbeta and 13 Jbeta primers were used. Clones were sequenced by immunoSEQ multiplex PCR, and TCRdb holds only the in-frame ones, with some missing. This table holds some 120,000 clones, approximately 80% found once. Sequenced input: PBMCs. This chain links TRBV13 with TRBJ1-6; 8 bases map to TRBD1. The clonotype comes from a man aged 25 to 40 in good health and CMV-seropositive. The CDR3: CASSLDRGGSPLHF. In DNA form, the CDR3 reads TGTGCCAGCAGCTTAGACAGGGGGGGATCACCCCTCCACTTT.